The 16 T cell receptor beta chains below all came from one sample that was sequenced in a study of T cells in Graves' hyperthyroidism and ophthalmopathy. Researchers took RNA transcripts and amplified the TCR beta CDR3 regions from them. The primer set for the first-round RT-PCR of the TCR CDR3 was HTBI. TCRdb redid the calling of the multiplex PCR reads with MiXCR, one entry per CDR3 protein. The sample includes fewer than 110,000 distinct CDR3 sequences, roughly 15% of them seen just once. Sequences were obtained from blood. All receptors derive from a woman in her fifties or sixties with Graves' hyperthyroidism.

Ten or more counts support this clonotype. CDR3 DNA sequence: TGTGCCAGATACTTAGCGGGAGGCAGGAATGAGCAGTTCTTC. The encoded protein is CARYLAGGRNEQFF. The rearrangement joins TRBV2 to TRBJ2-1; 10 bases line up with TRBD2. Losses at the gene ends were 9 bases for V and 7 bases for J; bases not matched to a gene: 9. The CDR3 runs to 14 residues. In germline, CDR1 is SNHLY, CDR2 FYNNEI.

This rearrangement joins TRBV11-2 to TRBJ2-1; 8 bases agree with TRBD1. The length of the CDR3 is 16 residues. The germline V gene has CDR1 SGHAT and CDR2 FQNNGV. The junction had 6 bases not matched to a gene; V was cut back by 5 bases and J by 0 bases. Here the CDR3 DNA reads TGTGCCAGCAGCACCCGGACAGGGAGCTCCTACAATGAGCAGTTCTTC. It is translated as CASSTRTGSSYNEQFF.

This clonotype was recorded at least ten times. The rearrangement links TRBV20-1 to TRBJ1-6; D is unclear. Germline CDR1 and CDR2: DFQATT and SNEGSKA (reference sequence). Deletions cut 1 base from V and 10 bases from J, with 11 bases between. The CDR3 length is 13 residues. CDR3 coding DNA: TGCAGTGCTAGAGGACAACAGCTCTCACCCCTCCACTTT. Translated, it gives CSARGQQLSPLHF.

The gene calls are TRBV15 and TRBJ1-3; D gene uncertain. The V gene's germline CDR1 is LNHNV and CDR2 YYDKDF (reference sequence). Trimming pared 9 bases from V and 4 bases from J, leaving 13 bases between. This CDR3 spans 13 amino acids. The CDR3, as DNA: TGTGCCACGAGAGGCTCCCTGGGAAACACCATATATTTT. It specifies CATRGSLGNTIYF.

At least ten counts were recorded for this clonotype. The chain's CDR3 is CASSQGSAEPHNEQFF. The CDR3 DNA sequence: TGTGCCAGCAGCCAAGGTAGCGCAGAACCCCACAATGAGCAGTTCTTC. The chain uses TRBV3-1 and TRBJ2-1, with D possibly TRBD2 on 5 matching bases. V gave up 1 base and J gave up 5 bases, with 15 bases separating them. This CDR3 has 16 amino acids. The germline V gene has CDR1 LGHDT and CDR2 YNNKEL (reference sequence).

This clonotype appeared many times. The chain has TRBV20-1 and TRBJ1-4, with D possibly TRBD1 on 5 matching bases. V lost 5 bases and J lost 6, with 19 bases in between. CDR3 length: 15 amino acids. Germline CDR1 DFQATT, CDR2 SNEGSKA (reference sequence). CDR3 loop: CSAGAGHLWDEKLFF. For the CDR3, the DNA is TGCAGTGCTGGGGCAGGACACTTGTGGGATGAAAAACTGTTTTTT.

The genes are TRBV3-1 and TRBJ1-6, with a weak D call TRBD1 (6 bases). Trimming stripped 4 bases from V and 3 bases from J, with 10 bases between. This CDR3 is 15 amino acids long. CDR1 is LGHDT and CDR2 is YNNKEL in the germline V gene (reference sequence). The CDR3 nucleotides are TGTGCCAGCAGCCCTCCAGGGGACTATAATTCACCCCTCCACTTT. This encodes CASSPPGDYNSPLHF.

The genes are TRBV7-2 and TRBJ1-1; D gene uncertain. The CDR3 has 17 amino acids. V lost 0 bases and J lost 1, with 15 bases in between. Germline V gene lookup returns CDR1 SGHTA and CDR2 FQGNSA. CDR3 sequence (DNA): TGTGCCAGCAGCTTAGCGCAACTCGGACTGAAGAACACTGAAGCTTTCTTT. It translates to CASSLAQLGLKNTEAFF.

Note on this clonotype: This may stem from a read error, because a much larger clone lies one nucleotide away. This sequence joins TRBV7-9 and TRBJ1-4; TRBD1 is a possible D gene (6 bases). The V gene's germline CDR1 is SEHNR and CDR2 FQNEAQ (reference sequence). The CDR3 is made up of 14 amino acids. CDR3 nucleotide sequence: TGTGCCAGCAGCCGGACAGTTCCTAATGAAGAACTGTTTTTT. It specifies CASSRTVPNEELFF.

J is TRBJ2-2 and V is TRBV7-2; 8 positions match TRBD2. The trim removed 4 bases at V and 1 base at J, leaving 2 bases unmatched. The CDR3 sequence is 15 residues long. CDR1 is SGHTA, CDR2 FQGNSA, per germline. DNA of the CDR3: TGTGCCAGCAGCTCTAGCGGGCTGAACACCGGGGAGCTGTTTTTT. It yields the protein CASSSSGLNTGELFF.

This clonotype was counted many times. The chain couples TRBV5-1 to TRBJ2-1, with no clear D. V shed 0 bases and J shed 10 bases, with 17 bases lying between them. Looked up from germline, CDR1 is SGHRS and CDR2 is YFSETQ. The CDR3 sequence is 15 residues long. CDR3 residues: CASSLEVGRAQEQFF. The CDR3 coding sequence is TGCGCCAGCAGCTTGGAGGTGGGTAGGGCTCAGGAGCAGTTCTTC.

Many counts were recorded for this clonotype. The rearrangement uses TRBV20-1 and TRBJ1-3; no firm D call. Germline V CDR1 and CDR2: DFQATT, SNEGSKA (reference sequence). The germline V and J ends were trimmed by 3 bases and 1 base, with 10 bases remaining between them. This CDR3 contains 14 residues. The CDR3 nucleotides read TGCAGTGCTAGTTTCTTGACGTCTGGAAACACCATATATTTT. Translation gives CSASFLTSGNTIYF.

This chain connects TRBV29-1 to TRBJ1-2, with D hard to call. V was shortened by 0 bases and J by 3 bases, with 5 bases between the two germline ends. Germline CDR1 reads SQVTM; CDR2 reads ANQGSEA. The CDR3 length is 12 residues. The DNA of the CDR3 is TGCAGCGTTGAAGATCGAGACTATGGCTACACCTTC. Amino acid sequence: CSVEDRDYGYTF.

This clonotype has a count of ten or more. The chain carries TRBV6-1 and TRBJ2-5; D may be TRBD1 (6 bases). Trimming took off 7 bases at V and 5 bases at J, with 8 bases between the two ends. CDR3 length equals 11 residues. Germline V gene lookup returns CDR1 MNHNS and CDR2 SASEGT. CDR3 sequence: CASIRGETQYF. Written as DNA, the CDR3 is TGTGCCAGCATAAGGGGGGAGACCCAGTACTTC.

The sample holds one count of this clonotype. The chain recombines TRBV11-1 with TRBJ1-6; possible D gene TRBD1, 5 bases. The germline V and J ends were trimmed by 3 bases and 14 bases, with 11 bases remaining between them. Germline lookup yields CDR1 SGHAT and CDR2 FQDESV (reference sequence). The CDR3 extends over 12 amino acids. The CDR3 DNA reads as TGTGCCAGCAGCTTCCAGGGATCTGCCCTCCACTTT. It specifies CASSFQGSALHF.

At least ten counts were recorded for this clonotype. The rearrangement uses TRBV10-3 and TRBJ2-5, with unresolved D. Between the trimmed V and J ends, which lost 4 bases and 0 bases, there was a span of 6 bases. CDR1 is ENHRY and CDR2 is SYGVKD in the germline V gene. The CDR3 consists of 13 residues. This CDR3 is CAISVGDQETQYF. The CDR3 nucleotides are TGTGCCATCAGTGTAGGCGACCAAGAGACCCAGTACTTC.